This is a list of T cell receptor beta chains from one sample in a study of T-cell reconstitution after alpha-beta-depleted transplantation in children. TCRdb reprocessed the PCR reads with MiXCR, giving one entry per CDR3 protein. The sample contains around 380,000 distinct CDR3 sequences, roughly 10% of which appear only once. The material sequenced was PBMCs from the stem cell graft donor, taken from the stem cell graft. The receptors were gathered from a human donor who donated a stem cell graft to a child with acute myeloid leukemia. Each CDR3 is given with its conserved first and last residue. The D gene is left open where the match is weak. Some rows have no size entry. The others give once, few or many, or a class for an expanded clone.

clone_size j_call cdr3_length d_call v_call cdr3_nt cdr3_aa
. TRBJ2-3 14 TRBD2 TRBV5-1 TGCGCCAGCAGCCCGGGACTAGCGGCAGATACGCAGTATTTT CASSPGLAADTQYF
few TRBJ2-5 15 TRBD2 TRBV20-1 TGCAGTGGATTCACTAGCGGGAGATTTGGAGAGACCCAGTACTTC CSGFTSGRFGETQYF
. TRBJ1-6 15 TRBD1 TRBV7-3 TGTGCCAGCAGCGTTACCGGGACAGGGAGGTCACCCCTCCACTTT CASSVTGTGRSPLHF
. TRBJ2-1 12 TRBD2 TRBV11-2 TGTGCCAGCAGTAGGACTAGGAATGAGCAGTTCTTC CASSRTRNEQFF
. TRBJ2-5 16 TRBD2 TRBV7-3 TGTGCCAGCAGCTTAGGTTCCGCGGGGGGTTTTGAGACCCAGTACTTC CASSLGSAGGFETQYF
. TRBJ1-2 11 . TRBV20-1 TGCAGTGCTGGTGTGGACTATGGCTACACCTTC CSAGVDYGYTF
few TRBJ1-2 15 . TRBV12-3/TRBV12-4 TGTGCCAGCAGTTTAGCTCTCAGAGCTAACTATGGCTACACCTTC CASSLALRANYGYTF
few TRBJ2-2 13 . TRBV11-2 TGTGCCAGCAGCTCCGGATTTTCCGGGGAGCTGTTTTTT CASSSGFSGELFF
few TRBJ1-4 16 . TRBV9 TGTGCCAGCAGCGTAGGGTTAGGCAGCACTAATGAAAAACTGTTTTTT CASSVGLGSTNEKLFF
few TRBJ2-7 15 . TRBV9 TGTGCCAGCAGCGTCGGCGGGGAAAGCTCCTACGAGCAGTACTTC CASSVGGESSYEQYF
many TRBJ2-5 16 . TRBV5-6 TGTGCCAGCAGGCGGGGTACGACAGTTATCCAAGAGACCCAGTACTTC CASRRGTTVIQETQYF
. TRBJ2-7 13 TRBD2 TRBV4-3 TGCGCCAGCGGACGAGGACTAGCGGGGGAGCAGTACTTC CASGRGLAGEQYF
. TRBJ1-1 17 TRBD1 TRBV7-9 TGTGCCAGCAGCCTTGTGGGCTCGGGACAGATAAACACTGAAGCTTTCTTT CASSLVGSGQINTEAFF
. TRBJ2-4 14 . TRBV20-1 TGCAGTGCTAGACCAGGGCGGGCCAAAAACATTCAGTACTTC CSARPGRAKNIQYF
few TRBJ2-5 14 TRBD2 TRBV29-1 TGCAGCGTTGAAGAAGGAGGCGGGGGGGAGACCCAGTACTTC CSVEEGGGGETQYF
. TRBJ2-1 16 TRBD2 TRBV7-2 TGTGCCAGCAGCCGGGGACTAGCGGGAGGCGTGTATGAGCAGTTCTTC CASSRGLAGGVYEQFF
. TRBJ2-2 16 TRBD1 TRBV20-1 TGCAGTGCTAGAGGAAACAGGGGATCCCTTACCGGGGAGCTGTTTTTT CSARGNRGSLTGELFF
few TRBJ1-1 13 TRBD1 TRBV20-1 TGCAGTGCGGTACAGGGGGCTAACACTGAAGCTTTCTTT CSAVQGANTEAFF
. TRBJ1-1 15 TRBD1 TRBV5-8 TGTGCCAGCAGCTTTCGTCCGACAGGGATTGCTGAAGCTTTCTTT CASSFRPTGIAEAFF
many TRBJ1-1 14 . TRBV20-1 TGCAGTGCTAGCGTATGGGAAATGAACACTGAAGCTTTCTTT CSASVWEMNTEAFF
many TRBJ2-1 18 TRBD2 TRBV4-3 TGCGCCAGCAGCCAAGGAGTGACTAGCGGGAGGGGTTACAATGAGCAGTTCTTC CASSQGVTSGRGYNEQFF
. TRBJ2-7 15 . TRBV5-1 TGCGCCAGCAGTTCAGGACAGTATCCACCCTACGAGCAGTACTTC CASSSGQYPPYEQYF
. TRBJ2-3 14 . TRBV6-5 TGTGCCAGCAGTCTACGGACAGCGGGAGATACGCAGTATTTT CASSLRTAGDTQYF
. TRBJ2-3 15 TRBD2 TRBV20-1 TGCAGTGCTAGCCGACTAGCGGGCAACACAGATACGCAGTATTTT CSASRLAGNTDTQYF
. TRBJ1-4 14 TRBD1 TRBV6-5 TGTGCCAGCAGTCCGACAGGGTATAATGAAAAACTGTTTTTT CASSPTGYNEKLFF
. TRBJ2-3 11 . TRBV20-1 TGCAGTGCTAGAGATTCCAATACGCAGTATTTT CSARDSNTQYF
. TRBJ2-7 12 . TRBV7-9 TGTGCCAGCAGCTTAGCGCTTGGACTATGGGTATTC CASSLALGLWVF
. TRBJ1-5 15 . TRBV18 TGTGCCAGCTCACCGCGGTCGGGTAGCAATCAGCCCCAGCATTTT CASSPRSGSNQPQHF
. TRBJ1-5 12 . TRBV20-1 TGCAGTGCTATGAATAGCAATCAGCCCCAGCATTTT CSAMNSNQPQHF
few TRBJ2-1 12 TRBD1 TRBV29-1 TGCAGCGCCGACAGGGTAGGGGATGAGCAGTTCTTC CSADRVGDEQFF
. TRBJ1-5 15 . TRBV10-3 TGTGCCATCAGTCAGGGACAAAATAGCAATCAGCCCCAGCATTTT CAISQGQNSNQPQHF
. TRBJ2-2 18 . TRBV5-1 TGCGCCAGCAGCTTGAGGCCTGGTGAGGGGTCGAACACCGGGGAGCTGTTTTTT CASSLRPGEGSNTGELFF
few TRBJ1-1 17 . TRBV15 TGTGCCACCAGCAGAGGTAGGGGGGGACGTGTGAACACTGAAGCTTTCTTT CATSRGRGGRVNTEAFF
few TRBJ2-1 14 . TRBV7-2 TGTGCCAGCAAACGAGACAGCTCCTACAATGAGCAGTTCTTC CASKRDSSYNEQFF
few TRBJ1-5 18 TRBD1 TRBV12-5 TGTGCTAGTGCCCCTTTGGACAGGGGGGATTTCGGCAATCAGCCCCAGCATTTT CASAPLDRGDFGNQPQHF
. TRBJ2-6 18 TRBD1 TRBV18 TGTGCCAGCTCACCACAGACAGGGGGCTCCTCTGGGGCCAACGTCCTGACTTTC CASSPQTGGSSGANVLTF
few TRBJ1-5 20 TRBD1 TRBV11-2 TGTGCCAGCAGCCTAAACGCGGGGGGGGCAGGGGGCGCGATCAATCAGCCCCAGCATTTT CASSLNAGGAGGAINQPQHF